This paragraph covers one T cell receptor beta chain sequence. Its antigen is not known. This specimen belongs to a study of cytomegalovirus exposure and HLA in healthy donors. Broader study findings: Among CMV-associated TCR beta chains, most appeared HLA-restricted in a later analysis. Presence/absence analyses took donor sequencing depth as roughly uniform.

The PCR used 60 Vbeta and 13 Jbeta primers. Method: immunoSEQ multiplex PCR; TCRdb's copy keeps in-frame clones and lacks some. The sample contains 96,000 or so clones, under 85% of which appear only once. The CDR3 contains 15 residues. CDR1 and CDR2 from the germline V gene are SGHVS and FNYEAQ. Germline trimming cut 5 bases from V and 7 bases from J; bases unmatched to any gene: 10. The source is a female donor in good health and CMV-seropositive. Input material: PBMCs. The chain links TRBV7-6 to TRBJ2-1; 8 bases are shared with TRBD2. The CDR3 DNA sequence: TGTGCCAGCAGCGTACGGACTAGCTTTGATAATGAGCAGTTCTTC. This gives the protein CASSVRTSFDNEQFF.